This T cell receptor (beta chain) was profiled in a study of blood T cell repertoires in COVID-19. Study-wide background: Sites across the United States, Italy and Spain contributed samples from acute and convalescent COVID-19. From T cells, B-cell-depleted T cells, or PBMCs came the material, which was cDNA or gDNA.

The CDR3 is 13 amino acids. Germline V gene lookup returns CDR1 SQVTM and CDR2 ANQGSEA. Trimming pared 7 bases from V and 0 bases from J, leaving 10 bases between. Some clones are missing from TCRdb's copy, which holds only in-frame ones; the method was immunoSEQ multiplex PCR. The table lists more than 150,000 clones, 82% of them singletons. The chain employs TRBV29-1 and TRBJ1-3, with D unclear. The sequenced sample was PBMCs or T cells enriched from blood (not recorded which). The source of this sequence is a man aged 50-60 years who had recovered from COVID-19. CDR3 sequence reads: CSAEAFSGNTIYF. CDR3 in DNA: TGCAGCGCCGAGGCTTTCTCTGGAAACACCATATATTTT.